Shown below are 26 T cell receptor beta chains from a single sample sequenced in a study of Ad26.COV2.S vaccination and SARS-CoV-2 variants. As for treatment: 15 to 20 received Ad26.COV2.S at low or high dose, single or two shots; roughly 5 received placebo; per-sample allocation not given. Material that was analyzed had been drawn on day 63 after the first vaccine or placebo injection. Profiling relied on immunoSEQ multiplex PCR, and the TCRdb table lists in-frame clones only, not all of them. The sample carries 300,000 to 400,000 clones, about 88% recorded once. The sequencing used peripheral blood, collected in a trial of Ad26.COV2.S vaccine versus placebo. All receptors come from a person aged 18-65 years who received the Ad26.COV2.S COVID-19 vaccine or a placebo.

The V call is TRBV5-1, the J call TRBJ2-3, with 8 bases lining up with TRBD1. V was clipped by 2 bases and J by 4 bases; unmatched bases: 3. The CDR3 is 14 residues long. The germline V gene has CDR1 SGHRS and CDR2 YFSETQ. The CDR3 sequence: CASSFDRGPDTQYF. As DNA, the CDR3 is TGCGCCAGCAGCTTTGACAGGGGACCAGATACGCAGTATTTT.

To note about this clone: One end of the junction fails to match germline, which may point to a read error. V and J are TRBV5-1 and TRBJ2-1; a weak D match, TRBD2 (5 bases). Per germline, CDR1 SGHRS and CDR2 YFSETQ. CDR3 size: 12 residues. This CDR3 reads CASSFGRREPFF. The CDR3 bases are TGCGCCAGCAGCTTCGGACGTAGGGAGCCGTTCTTC.

Concerning this clone: The germline gene is not matched at one end of the junction; a read error may be the cause. The chain couples TRBV7-7 to TRBJ2-1, with D perhaps TRBD1 (5 bases). CDR3 length equals 15 residues. The germline CDR1 and CDR2 sequences are SSHAT and FNYEAQ (reference sequence). The CDR3 region is CASSLGQGANNEQFF. In nucleotides, the CDR3 is TGTGCTAGCAGCTTAGGGCAGGGCGCTAACAATGAGCAGTTCTTC.

J is TRBJ1-5 and V is TRBV19, with 11 bases matching TRBD1. V shed 7 bases and J 7 bases; nucleotides not matched to a gene: 9. Germline V CDR1 and CDR2: LNHDA, SQIVND (reference sequence). CDR3 length: 15 amino acids. This chain's CDR3 is CASTRRTGGAQPQHF. Here the CDR3 DNA reads TGTGCCAGTACTAGGAGGACAGGGGGCGCCCAGCCCCAGCATTTT.

The chain recombines TRBV5-1 with TRBJ2-3; no clear D gene. This CDR3 region has 17 residues. The V end was cut by 0 bases, the J end by 1 base, with 15 bases between. The V gene's germline CDR1 is SGHRS and CDR2 YFSETQ. The CDR3 loop is CASSLDAFNRGTDTQYF. The CDR3 DNA follows: TGCGCCAGCAGCTTGGATGCCTTCAACAGAGGCACAGATACGCAGTATTTT.

V gene TRBV4-3 combines with J gene TRBJ2-2; 9 bases are shared with TRBD1. The CDR3 runs to 15 residues. The V gene's germline CDR1 is LGHNA and CDR2 YSLEER. J was trimmed by 6 bases and V by 7 bases; bases with no gene match: 9. The CDR3 region has the DNA TGCGCCAGCAAAGGGAAACAGGGGGCAGCCGGGGAGCTGTTTTTT. This encodes CASKGKQGAAGELFF.

This clone has just a few counts. This chain links TRBV4-3 with TRBJ1-4; D gene uncertain. The CDR3 length is 17 residues. Germline CDR1 reads LGHNA; CDR2 reads YSLEER. V was shortened by 2 bases and J by 0 bases, with 13 bases between the two germline ends. The chain's CDR3 is CASSQRVQRATNEKLFF. The DNA of the CDR3 is TGCGCCAGCAGCCAAAGAGTACAGAGGGCAACTAATGAAAAACTGTTTTTT.

A single count supports this clone. The V gene is TRBV7-9, the J gene TRBJ2-7; 13 bases are shared with TRBD2. The CDR3 is made up of 19 amino acids. CDR1 and CDR2 from the germline V gene are SEHNR and FQNEAQ (reference sequence). Trimming cost V 5 bases and J 4 bases; bases outside gene matches: 17. The CDR3 sequence is CASSPGQPGLAGPGYEQYF. The CDR3 region has the DNA TGTGCCAGCAGCCCCGGACAGCCGGGACTAGCGGGACCTGGGTACGAGCAGTACTTC. Full variable domain (remainder filled in from reference TRBV7-9 and TRBJ2-7): DTGVSQNPRHKITKRGQNVTFRCDPISEHNRLYWYRQTLGQGPEFLTYFQNEAQLEKSRLLSDRFSAERPKGSFSTLEIQRTEQGDSAMYLCASSPGQPGLAGPGYEQYFGPGTRLTVT.

This clone was detected only once. The gene calls are TRBV5-4 and TRBJ2-6, with 8 bases aligning to TRBD1. The germline gives CDR1 SGHNT, CDR2 YYREEE (reference sequence). CDR3 size: 18 residues. V was clipped by 0 bases and J by 2 bases; unmatched bases: 7. CDR3: CASSLAGQGPTGANVLTF. As DNA, the CDR3 is TGTGCCAGCAGCTTGGCTGGACAGGGTCCTACTGGGGCCAACGTCCTGACTTTC.

This clone was found a few times. This sequence joins TRBV19 and TRBJ2-7, with D possibly matching TRBD2 (6 bases). The V end lost 1 base, the J end lost 3 bases, and 10 bases lay between the germline ends. This CDR3 comprises 14 residues. Germline V gives CDR1 LNHDA, CDR2 SQIVND (reference sequence). The CDR3 sequence is CASSIGDGGYEQYF. Written as DNA, the CDR3 is TGTGCCAGTAGTATAGGGGACGGGGGCTACGAGCAGTACTTC.

This chain connects TRBV11-2 to TRBJ2-1, with a possible D match to TRBD2 (6 bases). V lost 5 bases and J 6 bases, leaving 11 bases between the germline ends. The CDR3 runs to 13 residues. Germline V lookup: CDR1 SGHAT, CDR2 FQNNGV. The CDR3 here is CASSLTSFNEQFF. CDR3 in DNA: TGTGCCAGCAGCCTGACTAGTTTCAATGAGCAGTTCTTC. The full variable domain, with the rest looked up from reference TRBV11-2 and TRBJ2-1, is EAGVAQSPRYKIIEKRQSVAFWCNPISGHATLYWYQQILGQGPKLLIQFQNNGVVDDSQLPKDRFSAERLKGVDSTLKIQPAKLEDSAVYLCASSLTSFNEQFFGPGTRLTVL.

In this sample, this clone turned up many times. This rearrangement joins TRBV18 to TRBJ1-5; D uncertain. The length of the CDR3 is 14 residues. CDR1 KGHSH and CDR2 LQKENI come from the germline V gene. V was clipped by 3 bases and J by 3 bases, with 9 bases between them. The chain's CDR3 is CASSPSGPNQPQHF. The CDR3 DNA reads as TGTGCCAGCTCACCTTCGGGCCCCAATCAGCCCCAGCATTTT.

V and J are TRBV14 and TRBJ1-1; the D is unclear. Trimming left V 2 bases short and J 6 bases short, with 10 bases between. CDR1 SGHDN and CDR2 FVKESK come from the germline V gene. The length of the CDR3 is 13 residues. Here the CDR3 reads CASSQILRPEAFF. CDR3 coding DNA: TGTGCCAGCAGCCAAATCTTAAGGCCTGAAGCTTTCTTT.

The chain carries TRBV6-5 and TRBJ2-7; tentative D call: TRBD2 (6 bases). The CDR3 totals 13 residues. With 7 bases removed from V and 5 bases from J, the gap between germline ends came to 15 bases. Germline V CDR1 and CDR2: MNHEY, SVGAGI. The CDR3 sequence is CASNDGGFNEQYF. The CDR3 region has the DNA TGTGCCAGCAACGACGGGGGTTTCAACGAGCAGTACTTC.

This rearrangement joins TRBV7-2 to TRBJ2-1; 11 nucleotides align to TRBD2. The CDR3 has 17 amino acids. V trimming: 2 bases; J trimming: 0 bases; junction bases outside the gene matches: 3. Germline V CDR1 and CDR2: SGHTA, FQGNSA. CDR3 sequence reads: CASSLTGTSGSYNEQFF. The DNA for the CDR3 is TGTGCCAGCAGCTTAACCGGGACTAGCGGCTCCTACAATGAGCAGTTCTTC.

To note about this clone: Sequence at one end of the junction differs from germline and may be a read error. The J gene is TRBJ2-3, the V gene TRBV5-1; 10 bases fit TRBD2. CDR1 and CDR2 from the germline V gene are SGHRS and YFSETQ. This CDR3 has 13 amino acids. The CDR3 DNA follows: TGCGCCAGCAGCTTGGGACTAGCGGGCGACCAAAGTTTT. Translation gives CASSLGLAGDQSF.

The rearrangement uses TRBV5-1 and TRBJ2-7; 15 bases map to TRBD2. The trim removed 0 bases at V and 10 bases at J, leaving 8 bases unmatched. CDR3 size: 16 residues. Germline-derived CDR1 and CDR2 are SGHRS and YFSETQ. CDR3: CASSLDLGLAGGRQYF. CDR3 bases: TGCGCCAGCAGCTTGGATTTGGGACTAGCGGGAGGTCGACAGTACTTC.

This chain connects TRBV19 to TRBJ1-1; 9 bases align to TRBD1. The germline V gene encodes CDR1 LNHDA and CDR2 SQIVND (reference sequence). The CDR3 is made up of 15 amino acids. J was trimmed by 3 bases and V by 4 bases; bases with no gene match: 6. Here the CDR3 reads CASSKGTGSYTEAFF. DNA for the CDR3: TGTGCCAGTAGTAAAGGGACAGGGAGTTACACTGAAGCTTTCTTT.

The chain employs TRBV2 and TRBJ2-7, with 7 bases aligning to TRBD2. Germline assignment: CDR1 SNHLY and CDR2 FYNNEI. This CDR3 contains 14 residues. Trimming cost V 6 bases and J 5 bases; bases outside gene matches: 10. The CDR3 DNA follows: TGTGCCAGCAGCCTCGAGGGAGGGTTCAACGAGCAGTACTTC. Translation: CASSLEGGFNEQYF.

The chain is built from TRBV18 and TRBJ2-7; 7 nucleotides match TRBD1. V dropped 3 bases and J dropped 6; count of bases not matched to a gene: 5. This CDR3 is 13 amino acids long. Looked up from germline, CDR1 is KGHSH and CDR2 is LQKENI. The CDR3 DNA is TGTGCCAGCTCACCTTCCGACAGGGCCGAGCAGTACTTC. Its translation: CASSPSDRAEQYF.

This rearrangement joins TRBV4-3 to TRBJ2-1; 7 nucleotides match TRBD1. Germline CDR1 and CDR2: LGHNA and YSLEER. The CDR3 is 16 residues long. Trimming cost V 0 bases and J 2 bases; bases outside gene matches: 4. The CDR3 is CASSQENQGAYNEQFF. The CDR3 DNA is TGCGCCAGCAGCCAAGAGAACCAGGGGGCCTACAATGAGCAGTTCTTC.

The rearrangement links TRBV4-1 to TRBJ2-7; D unresolved. V lost 2 bases and J lost 0, with 11 bases in between. Germline lookup yields CDR1 MGHRA and CDR2 YSYEKL. The length of the CDR3 is 15 residues. This CDR3 reads CASSQLVYISYEQYF. Here the CDR3 DNA reads TGCGCCAGCAGCCAATTGGTGTATATCTCCTACGAGCAGTACTTC.

This clone was observed a single time. The V gene is TRBV18, the J gene TRBJ2-3, with 10 positions matching TRBD1. This CDR3 has 17 residues. Trimming took 2 bases from V and 2 from J; bases not matched to a gene: 7. Germline V gene lookup returns CDR1 KGHSH and CDR2 LQKENI. CDR3 in DNA: TGTGCCAGCTCACCATTTTACGGGACAGGGGACACAGATACGCAGTATTTT. Its translation: CASSPFYGTGDTDTQYF.

The V call is TRBV15, the J call TRBJ2-7, with TRBD1 identical over 11 bases. Per the germline V gene, CDR1 is LNHNV and CDR2 is YYDKDF (reference sequence). V gave up 2 bases and J gave up 3 bases; unmatched junction bases: 18. CDR3 length: 20 residues. In DNA, the CDR3 is TGTGCCACCAGCAGAACCCTGGACAGGGGGCCAGGGCGGGAGCACTACGAGCAGTACTTC. It translates to CATSRTLDRGPGREHYEQYF.

This chain connects TRBV15 to TRBJ2-7; 7 nucleotides agree with TRBD2. This CDR3 has 15 amino acids. V lost 4 bases to trimming and J lost 2 bases; unmatched junction nucleotides: 8. Germline CDR1 LNHNV, CDR2 YYDKDF (reference sequence). The CDR3 reads CATSKSGGGPYEQYF. The CDR3 nucleotides read TGTGCCACCAGCAAATCAGGCGGGGGACCCTACGAGCAGTACTTC.

This clone was counted only a few times. This chain joins TRBV18 and TRBJ1-2; D gene uncertain. CDR1 is KGHSH, CDR2 LQKENI, per germline. With 1 base removed from V and 8 bases from J, the gap between germline ends came to 11 bases. The CDR3 spans 13 residues. The DNA of the CDR3 is TGTGCCAGCTCACCACAGGGAGATGGAGGCTACACCTTC. Amino acid sequence: CASSPQGDGGYTF.